Below are 13 T cell receptor beta chains sequenced from a single sample in a study of blood T cell repertoires in COVID-19. Assay: immunoSEQ multiplex PCR; the TCRdb copy retains only in-frame clones and omits some. The data contain 400,000 or so clones, approximately 90% of them singletons. The source material was PBMCs or T cells enriched from blood (not recorded which). All receptors derive from a young man who had recovered from COVID-19.

This clone was detected only once. The gene calls are TRBV24-1 and TRBJ2-2; TRBD2 aligns across 15 bases. Germline V gene lookup returns CDR1 KGHDR and CDR2 SFDVKD. V gave up 2 bases and J gave up 5 bases; unmatched junction bases: 5. The CDR3 extends over 18 amino acids. CDR3 in amino acids: CATSDSGLAGGRTGELFF. CDR3 in DNA: TGTGCCACCAGTGATTCGGGACTAGCGGGAGGTCGGACCGGGGAGCTGTTTTTT.

This chain connects TRBV6-5 to TRBJ2-7; 7 nucleotides line up with TRBD1. V lost 5 bases and J lost 2; bases outside the gene matches: 9. Germline lookup yields CDR1 MNHEY and CDR2 SVGAGI. There are 15 residues in the CDR3. CDR3 coding DNA: TGTGCCAGCAGTACCCCGGGACAGTACCCCTACGAGCAGTACTTC. Translating it yields CASSTPGQYPYEQYF.

This chain uses TRBV28 with TRBJ2-1; 10 bases match TRBD2. Trimming cost V 2 bases and J 4 bases; bases outside gene matches: 8. Looked up from germline, CDR1 is MDHEN and CDR2 is SYDVKM. This CDR3 has 17 amino acids. In DNA, the CDR3 is TGTGCCAGCAGTTTAAATCTAGGAGCGGGAGGGTACAATGAGCAGTTCTTC. This sequence encodes CASSLNLGAGGYNEQFF.

V is TRBV7-9 and J is TRBJ2-1, with 8 bases aligning to TRBD2. Germline V gives CDR1 SEHNR, CDR2 FQNEAQ (reference sequence). The CDR3 is 16 residues long. Trimming removed 5 bases from V and 8 bases from J; junction bases left unmatched: 14. The CDR3 region is CASSLSREVNLDEQFF. The CDR3, as DNA: TGTGCCAGCAGCCTCTCGCGGGAGGTCAATTTGGATGAGCAGTTCTTC.

V is TRBV10-3 and J is TRBJ2-7; TRBD1 matches 9 bases. The CDR3 length is 15 residues. Germline V gives CDR1 ENHRY, CDR2 SYGVKD. With V trimmed by 4 bases and J by 7 bases, 11 bases remained unmatched. The CDR3, as DNA: TGTGCCATCAGTGGCCGGGACAGGGTTTCTACTGAGCAGTACTTC. Protein: CAISGRDRVSTEQYF.

The chain uses TRBV28 and TRBJ1-1; possible D gene TRBD1, 5 bases. This CDR3 spans 16 amino acids. With 2 bases removed from V and 4 bases from J, the gap between germline ends came to 17 bases. CDR1 and CDR2 from the germline V gene are MDHEN and SYDVKM. DNA of the CDR3: TGTGCCAGCAGTTTACCGTTGGGGACCGGGGGCACTGAAGCTTTCTTT. Translated, it gives CASSLPLGTGGTEAFF.

V is TRBV7-9 and J is TRBJ1-2; no clear D gene. The CDR3 has 15 amino acids. Trimming stripped 2 bases from V and 7 bases from J, with 17 bases between. Germline V gene sequence: CDR1 SEHNR, CDR2 FQNEAQ (reference sequence). CDR3 sequence (DNA): TGTGCCAGCAGCTTAACTGGCCCTCCGGGAGGTGGCTACACCTTC. Translating gives CASSLTGPPGGGYTF.

Concerning this clone: The same CDR3 also results from other DNA sequences found in this sample. The chain joins TRBV4-1 to TRBJ2-1; weak D call: TRBD2 (6 bases). This CDR3 comprises 15 residues. V lost 0 bases, J lost 1 base, and 7 bases lay in between. Germline loops: CDR1 MGHRA, CDR2 YSYEKL. DNA for the CDR3: TGCGCCAGCAGCCAAGACAGCGGGTCCTACAATGAGCAGTTCTTC. Translating it yields CASSQDSGSYNEQFF.

This rearrangement joins TRBV7-7 to TRBJ2-3; D possibly corresponds to TRBD1 (6 bases). The CDR3 runs to 15 residues. Germline V gene sequence: CDR1 SSHAT, CDR2 FNYEAQ (reference sequence). Trimming cost V 4 bases and J 0 bases, with 11 bases left between them. The CDR3 DNA sequence: TGTGCCAGCAGCTCCGGACAGTCCAGCACAGATACGCAGTATTTT. This codes for CASSSGQSSTDTQYF.

V usage is TRBV7-9 and J usage is TRBJ2-5, with 10 bases fitting TRBD2. Per the germline V gene, CDR1 is SEHNR and CDR2 is FQNEAQ (reference sequence). V was pared by 4 bases and J by 2 bases, with 7 bases of the junction left unmatched. The CDR3 loop spans 16 amino acids. CDR3 amino acids: CASSSGTLAGQETQYF. CDR3 coding DNA: TGTGCCAGCAGCTCCGGCACACTAGCGGGGCAAGAGACCCAGTACTTC.

This clone was seen just once. The CDR3 bases are TGTGCCAGCAGCGTAGGCAGGGGGAGCAATGAGCAGTTCTTC. Its protein product is CASSVGRGSNEQFF. The rearrangement joins TRBV9 to TRBJ2-1; 7 bases fit TRBD1. Per the germline V gene, CDR1 is SGDLS and CDR2 is YYNGEE. J lost 6 bases, V lost 0 bases, and 3 bases had no gene match. CDR3 length: 14 residues.

The chain joins TRBV6-5 to TRBJ2-1; TRBD2 aligns across 14 bases. Germline values: CDR1 MNHEY, CDR2 SVGAGI. There are 14 residues in the CDR3. V gave up 6 bases and J gave up 9 bases; unmatched junction bases: 4. CDR3 region: CASRLGLAGGEQFF. CDR3 DNA sequence: TGTGCCAGCAGACTCGGACTAGCGGGAGGTGAGCAGTTCTTC.

The table lists this clone with a count of one. The rearrangement links TRBV4-1 to TRBJ1-1; no firm D call. The germline V gene encodes CDR1 MGHRA and CDR2 YSYEKL. The CDR3 loop spans 15 amino acids. The germline V and J ends were trimmed by 1 base and 2 bases, with 11 bases remaining between them. The CDR3 nucleotides read TGCGCCAGCAGCCAAGGCGGGTCTACCAACACTGAAGCTTTCTTT. This codes for CASSQGGSTNTEAFF.